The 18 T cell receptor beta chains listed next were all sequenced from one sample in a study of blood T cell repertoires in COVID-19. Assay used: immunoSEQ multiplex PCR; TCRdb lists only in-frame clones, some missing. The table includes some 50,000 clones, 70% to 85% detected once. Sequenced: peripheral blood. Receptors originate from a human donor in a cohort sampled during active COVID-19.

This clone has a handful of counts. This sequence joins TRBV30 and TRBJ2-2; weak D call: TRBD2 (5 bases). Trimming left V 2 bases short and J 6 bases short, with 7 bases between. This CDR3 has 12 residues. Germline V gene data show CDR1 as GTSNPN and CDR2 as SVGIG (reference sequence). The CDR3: CAWSRGSGELFF. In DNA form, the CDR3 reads TGTGCCTGGAGTCGGGGTTCCGGGGAGCTGTTTTTT.

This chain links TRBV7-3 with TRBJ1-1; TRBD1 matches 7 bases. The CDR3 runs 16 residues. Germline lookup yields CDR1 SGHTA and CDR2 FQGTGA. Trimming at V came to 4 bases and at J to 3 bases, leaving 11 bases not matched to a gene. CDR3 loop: CASSSKGRRGDTEAFF. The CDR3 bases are TGTGCCAGCAGCTCTAAAGGGCGCAGGGGGGACACTGAAGCTTTCTTT. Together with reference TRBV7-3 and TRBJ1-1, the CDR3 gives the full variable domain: GAGVSQTPSNKVTEKGKYVELRCDPISGHTALYWYRQSLGQGPEFLIYFQGTGAADDSGLPNDRFFAVRPEGSVSTLKIQRTERGDSAVYLCASSSKGRRGDTEAFFGQGTRLTVV.

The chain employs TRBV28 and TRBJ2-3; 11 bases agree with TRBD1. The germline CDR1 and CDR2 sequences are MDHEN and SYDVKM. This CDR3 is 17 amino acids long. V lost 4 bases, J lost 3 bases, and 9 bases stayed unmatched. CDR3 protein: CASSSPRTGGRTDTQYF. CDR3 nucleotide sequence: TGTGCCAGCAGTTCTCCACGGACAGGGGGCCGGACAGATACGCAGTATTTT.

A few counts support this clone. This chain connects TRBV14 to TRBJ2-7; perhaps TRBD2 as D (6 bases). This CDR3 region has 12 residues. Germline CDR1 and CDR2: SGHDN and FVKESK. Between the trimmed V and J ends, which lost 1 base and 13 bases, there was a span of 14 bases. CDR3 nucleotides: TGTGCCAGCAGCCAAGGAAGGTTGGACTACTACTTC. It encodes CASSQGRLDYYF.

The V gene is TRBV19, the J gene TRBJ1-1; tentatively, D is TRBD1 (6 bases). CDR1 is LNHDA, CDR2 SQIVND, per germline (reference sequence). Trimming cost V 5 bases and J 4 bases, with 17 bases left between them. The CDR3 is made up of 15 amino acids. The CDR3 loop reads CASSAPGGAATEAFF. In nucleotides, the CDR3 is TGTGCCAGTAGTGCCCCGGGGGGGGCGGCCACTGAAGCTTTCTTT.

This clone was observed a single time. The CDR3 loop is CASSSGGLTQETQYF. For the CDR3, the DNA is TGTGCCAGCAGCAGTGGGGGCCTCACCCAAGAGACCCAGTACTTC. This chain links TRBV7-8 with TRBJ2-5; weak D call: TRBD1 (6 bases). The CDR3 spans 15 residues. V gave up 5 bases and J gave up 1 base, with 14 bases separating them. From germline, CDR1 is SGHVS and CDR2 FQNEAQ.

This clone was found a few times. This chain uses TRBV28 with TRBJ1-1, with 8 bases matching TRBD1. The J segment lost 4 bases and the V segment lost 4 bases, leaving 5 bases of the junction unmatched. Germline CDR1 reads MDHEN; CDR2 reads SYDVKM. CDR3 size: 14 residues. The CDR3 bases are TGTGCCAGCAGTTGGGGAACAGGGGGCACTGAAGCTTTCTTT. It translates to CASSWGTGGTEAFF.

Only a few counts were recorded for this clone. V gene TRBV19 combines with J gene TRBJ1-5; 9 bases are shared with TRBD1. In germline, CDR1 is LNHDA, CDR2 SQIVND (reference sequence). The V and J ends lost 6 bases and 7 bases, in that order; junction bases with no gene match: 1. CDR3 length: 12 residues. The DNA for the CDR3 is TGTGCCAGTAGGACAGGGGGGCAGCCCCAGCATTTT. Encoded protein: CASRTGGQPQHF. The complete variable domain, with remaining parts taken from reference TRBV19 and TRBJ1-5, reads DGGITQSPKYLFRKEGQNVTLSCEQNLNHDAMYWYRQDPGQGLRLIYYSQIVNDFQKGDIAEGYSVSREKKESFPLTVTSAQKNPTAFYLCASRTGGQPQHFGDGTRLSIL.

DNA of the CDR3: TGTGCCAGCAGCGTAGACAGGGGGCGGGTCAATGAGCAGTTCTTC. It specifies CASSVDRGRVNEQFF. The rearrangement joins TRBV9 to TRBJ2-1; 9 nucleotides line up with TRBD1. Losses at the gene ends were 0 bases for V and 6 bases for J; bases not matched to a gene: 4. Germline values: CDR1 SGDLS, CDR2 YYNGEE. CDR3 length equals 15 residues. Based on the CDR3 plus reference TRBV9 and TRBJ2-1, the full variable domain is DSGVTQTPKHLITATGQRVTLRCSPRSGDLSVYWYQQSLDQGLQFLIQYYNGEERAKGNILERFSAQQFPDLHSELNLSSLELGDSALYFCASSVDRGRVNEQFFGPGTRLTVL.

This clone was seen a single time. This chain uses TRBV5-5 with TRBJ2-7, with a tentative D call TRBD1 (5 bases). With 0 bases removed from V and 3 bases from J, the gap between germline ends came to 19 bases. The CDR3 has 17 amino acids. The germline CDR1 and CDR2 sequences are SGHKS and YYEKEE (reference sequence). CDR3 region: CASSLGLQGLVGYEQYF. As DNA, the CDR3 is TGTGCCAGCAGCTTGGGCCTCCAGGGATTGGTAGGCTACGAGCAGTACTTC.

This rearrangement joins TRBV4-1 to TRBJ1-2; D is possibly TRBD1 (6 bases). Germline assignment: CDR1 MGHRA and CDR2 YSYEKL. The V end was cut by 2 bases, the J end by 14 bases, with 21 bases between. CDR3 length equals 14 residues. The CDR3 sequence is CASSQQGTRPTRTF. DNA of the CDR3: TGCGCCAGCAGCCAACAGGGGACCCGGCCCACCAGGACCTTC.

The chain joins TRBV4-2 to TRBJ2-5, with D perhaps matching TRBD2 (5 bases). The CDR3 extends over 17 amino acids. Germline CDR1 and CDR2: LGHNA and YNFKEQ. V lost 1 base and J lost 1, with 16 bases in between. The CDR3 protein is CASSQAPRSSGQETQYF. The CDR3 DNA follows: TGTGCCAGCAGCCAAGCCCCTCGGAGCAGCGGCCAAGAGACCCAGTACTTC.

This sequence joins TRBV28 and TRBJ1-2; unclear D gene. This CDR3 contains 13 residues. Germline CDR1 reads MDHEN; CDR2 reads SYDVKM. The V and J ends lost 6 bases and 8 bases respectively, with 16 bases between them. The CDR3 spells CASRSDSSHGYTF. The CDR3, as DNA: TGTGCCAGCAGATCCGACTCGTCCCACGGCTACACCTTC.

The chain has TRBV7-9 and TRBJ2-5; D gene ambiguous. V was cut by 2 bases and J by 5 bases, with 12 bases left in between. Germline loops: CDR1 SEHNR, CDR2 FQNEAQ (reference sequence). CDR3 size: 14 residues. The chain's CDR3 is CASSLYSTRETQYF. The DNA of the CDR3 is TGTGCCAGCAGCTTATATTCAACGCGGGAGACCCAGTACTTC.

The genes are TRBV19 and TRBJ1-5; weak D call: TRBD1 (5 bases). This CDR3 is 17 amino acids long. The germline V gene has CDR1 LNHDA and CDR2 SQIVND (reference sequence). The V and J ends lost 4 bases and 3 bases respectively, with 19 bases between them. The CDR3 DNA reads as TGTGCCAGTAGTAGGCTCTCAACGACAGATTACAATCAGCCCCAGCATTTT. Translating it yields CASSRLSTTDYNQPQHF.

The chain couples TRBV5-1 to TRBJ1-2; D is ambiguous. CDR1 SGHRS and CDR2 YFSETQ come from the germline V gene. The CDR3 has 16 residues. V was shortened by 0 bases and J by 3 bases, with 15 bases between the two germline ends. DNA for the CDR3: TGCGCCAGCAGCTTGGCTGGGCGCGACAACGACTATGGCTACACCTTC. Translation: CASSLAGRDNDYGYTF. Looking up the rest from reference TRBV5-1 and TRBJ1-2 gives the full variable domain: KAGVTQTPRYLIKTRGQQVTLSCSPISGHRSVSWYQQTPGQGLQFLFEYFSETQRNKGNFPGRFSGRQFSNSRSEMNVSTLELGDSALYLCASSLAGRDNDYGYTFGSGTRLTVV.

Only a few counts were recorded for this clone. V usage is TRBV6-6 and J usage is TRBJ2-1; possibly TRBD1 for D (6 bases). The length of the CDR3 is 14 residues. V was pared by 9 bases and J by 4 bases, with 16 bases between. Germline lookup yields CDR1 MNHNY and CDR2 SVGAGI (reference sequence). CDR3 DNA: TGTGCCAGTGGACCGGGACAAACATACAATGAGCAGTTCTTC. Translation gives CASGPGQTYNEQFF.

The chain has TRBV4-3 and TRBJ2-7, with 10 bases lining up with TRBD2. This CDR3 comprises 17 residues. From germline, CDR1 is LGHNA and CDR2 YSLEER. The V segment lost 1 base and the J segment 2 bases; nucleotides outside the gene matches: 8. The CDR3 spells CASSQGVSGRATYEQYF. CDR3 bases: TGCGCCAGCAGCCAAGGAGTGAGCGGGAGGGCAACCTACGAGCAGTACTTC.